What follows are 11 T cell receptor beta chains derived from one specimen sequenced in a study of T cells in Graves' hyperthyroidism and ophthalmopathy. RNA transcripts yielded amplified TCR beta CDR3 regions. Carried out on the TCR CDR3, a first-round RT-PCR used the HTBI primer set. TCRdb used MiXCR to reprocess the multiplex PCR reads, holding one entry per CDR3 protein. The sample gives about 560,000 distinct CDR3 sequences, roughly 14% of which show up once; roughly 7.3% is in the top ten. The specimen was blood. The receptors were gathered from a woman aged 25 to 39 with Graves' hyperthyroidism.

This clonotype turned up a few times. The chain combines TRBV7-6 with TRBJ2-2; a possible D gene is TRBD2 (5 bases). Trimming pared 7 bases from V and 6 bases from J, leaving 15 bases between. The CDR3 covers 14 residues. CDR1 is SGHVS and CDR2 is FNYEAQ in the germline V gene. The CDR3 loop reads CASTTSLRAGELFF. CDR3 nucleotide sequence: TGTGCCAGCACCACGTCGTTGAGGGCCGGGGAGCTGTTTTTT.

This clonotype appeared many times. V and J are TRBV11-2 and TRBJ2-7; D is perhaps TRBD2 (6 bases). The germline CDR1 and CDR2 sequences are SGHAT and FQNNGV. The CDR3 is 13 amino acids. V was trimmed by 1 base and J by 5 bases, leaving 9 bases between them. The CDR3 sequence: CASSLAGADEQYF. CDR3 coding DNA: TGTGCCAGCAGCTTAGCGGGAGCGGACGAGCAGTACTTC.

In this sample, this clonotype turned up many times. CDR3 sequence (DNA): TGCGCCAGCACCCTACTAGGCCCAACAGATACGCAGTATTTT. Translation: CASTLLGPTDTQYF. This chain uses TRBV5-1 with TRBJ2-3; tentatively, D is TRBD2 (5 bases). Germline CDR1 SGHRS, CDR2 YFSETQ. The CDR3 runs 14 residues. The V and J ends lost 6 bases and 3 bases respectively, with 14 bases between them.

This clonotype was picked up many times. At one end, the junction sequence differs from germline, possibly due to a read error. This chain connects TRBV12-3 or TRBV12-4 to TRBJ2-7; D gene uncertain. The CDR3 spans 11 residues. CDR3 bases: TGTGCCAGCAGTTTCTCCCACGAGCAGTACTTC. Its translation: CASSFSHEQYF.

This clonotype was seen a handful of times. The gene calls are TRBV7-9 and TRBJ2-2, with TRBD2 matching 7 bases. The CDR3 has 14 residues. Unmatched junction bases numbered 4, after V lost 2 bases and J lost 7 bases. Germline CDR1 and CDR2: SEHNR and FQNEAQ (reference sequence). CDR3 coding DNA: TGTGCCAGCAGCTTAATGCGGGAGAGCGGGGAGCTGTTTTTT. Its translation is CASSLMRESGELFF.

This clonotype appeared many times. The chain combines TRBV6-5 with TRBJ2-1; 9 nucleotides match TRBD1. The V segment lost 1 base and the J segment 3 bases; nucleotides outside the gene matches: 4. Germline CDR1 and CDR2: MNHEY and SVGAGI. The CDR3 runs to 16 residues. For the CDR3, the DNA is TGTGCCAGCAGTTACTTGCCGGGACAGGGCTACAATGAGCAGTTCTTC. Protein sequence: CASSYLPGQGYNEQFF.

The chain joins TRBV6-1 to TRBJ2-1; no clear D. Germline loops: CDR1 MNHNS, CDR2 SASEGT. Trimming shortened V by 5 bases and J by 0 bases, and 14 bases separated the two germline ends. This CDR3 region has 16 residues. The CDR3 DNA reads TGTGCCAGCAGTCCCGGCCGACTGAGCTCCTACAATGAGCAGTTCTTC. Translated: CASSPGRLSSYNEQFF.

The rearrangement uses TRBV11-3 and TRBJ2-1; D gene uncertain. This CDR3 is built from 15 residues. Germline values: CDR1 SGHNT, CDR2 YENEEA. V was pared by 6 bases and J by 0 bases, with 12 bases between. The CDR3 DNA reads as TGTGCCAGCAGTCACAGTGGTAACTCCTACAATGAGCAGTTCTTC. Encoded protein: CASSHSGNSYNEQFF.

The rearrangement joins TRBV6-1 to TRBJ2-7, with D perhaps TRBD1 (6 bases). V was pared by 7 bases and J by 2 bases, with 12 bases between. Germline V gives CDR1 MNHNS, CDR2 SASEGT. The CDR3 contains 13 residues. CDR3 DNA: TGTGCCAGCACTCGGGACAAAGCCTACGAGCAGTACTTC. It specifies CASTRDKAYEQYF.

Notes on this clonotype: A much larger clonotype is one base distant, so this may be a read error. This CDR3 reads CAYQTRYAQYF. The CDR3 DNA follows: TGTGCCTACCAGACTCGATATGCGCAGTATTTT. The gene calls are TRBV30 and TRBJ2-3; D is uncertain. CDR1 and CDR2 (germline): GTSNPN, SVGIG (reference sequence). The CDR3 runs to 11 residues. Trimming cost V 7 bases and J 10 bases, with 15 bases left between them.

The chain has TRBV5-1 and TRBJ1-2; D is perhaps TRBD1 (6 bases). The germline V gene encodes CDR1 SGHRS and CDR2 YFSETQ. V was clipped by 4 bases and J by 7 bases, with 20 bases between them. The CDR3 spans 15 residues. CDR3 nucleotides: TGCGCCAGCAGCGTTACGACAGGCGGCTTCGGTGGCTACACCTTC. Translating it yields CASSVTTGGFGGYTF. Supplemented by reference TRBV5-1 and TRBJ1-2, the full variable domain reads KAGVTQTPRYLIKTRGQQVTLSCSPISGHRSVSWYQQTPGQGLQFLFEYFSETQRNKGNFPGRFSGRQFSNSRSEMNVSTLELGDSALYLCASSVTTGGFGGYTFGSGTRLTVV.